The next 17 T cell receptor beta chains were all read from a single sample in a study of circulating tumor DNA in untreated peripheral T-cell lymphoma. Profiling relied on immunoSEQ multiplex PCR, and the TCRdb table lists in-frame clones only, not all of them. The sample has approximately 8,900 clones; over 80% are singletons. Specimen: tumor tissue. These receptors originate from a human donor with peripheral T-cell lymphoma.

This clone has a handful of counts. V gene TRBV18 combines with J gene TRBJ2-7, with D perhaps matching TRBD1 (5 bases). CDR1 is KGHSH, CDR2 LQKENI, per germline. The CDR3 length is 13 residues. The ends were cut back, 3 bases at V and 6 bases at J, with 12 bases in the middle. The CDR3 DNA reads TGTGCCAGCTCACCCCTCGGACAAACCGAGCAGTACTTC. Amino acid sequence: CASSPLGQTEQYF.

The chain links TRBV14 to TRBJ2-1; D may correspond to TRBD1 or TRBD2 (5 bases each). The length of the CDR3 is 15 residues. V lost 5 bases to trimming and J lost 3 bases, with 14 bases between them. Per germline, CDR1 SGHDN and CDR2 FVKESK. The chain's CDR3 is CASSGPGTIYNEQFF. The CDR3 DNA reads TGTGCCAGCAGCGGTCCCGGGACGATCTACAATGAGCAGTTCTTC.

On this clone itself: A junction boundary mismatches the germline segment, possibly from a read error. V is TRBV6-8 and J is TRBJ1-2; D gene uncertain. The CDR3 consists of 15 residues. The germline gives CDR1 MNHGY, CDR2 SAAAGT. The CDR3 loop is CAISVADGVGYGYTF. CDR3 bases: TGTGCCATCAGTGTGGCAGACGGTGTGGGCTATGGCTACACCTTC.

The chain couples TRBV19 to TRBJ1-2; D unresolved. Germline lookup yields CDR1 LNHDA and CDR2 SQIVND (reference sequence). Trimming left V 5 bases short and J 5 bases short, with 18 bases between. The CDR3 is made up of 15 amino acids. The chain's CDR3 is CASSGFEAEQYGYTF. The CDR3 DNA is TGTGCCAGTAGTGGTTTCGAGGCAGAGCAGTATGGCTACACCTTC.

Here the CDR3 reads CASSLLGLGSGTGELFF. In DNA form, the CDR3 reads TGTGCCAGCAGCTTACTCGGATTAGGGTCGGGCACCGGGGAGCTGTTTTTT. This chain connects TRBV11-3 to TRBJ2-2; D remains ambiguous. CDR3 size: 17 residues. The V end was cut by 2 bases, the J end by 4 bases, with 17 bases between. Germline lookup yields CDR1 SGHNT and CDR2 YENEEA.

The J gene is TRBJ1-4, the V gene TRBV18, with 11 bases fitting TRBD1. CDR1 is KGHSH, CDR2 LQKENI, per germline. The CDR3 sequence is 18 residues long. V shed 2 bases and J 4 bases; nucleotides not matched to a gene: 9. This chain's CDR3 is CASSPVPGQGVFNEKLFF. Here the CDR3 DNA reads TGTGCCAGCTCACCAGTGCCGGGACAGGGGGTTTTTAATGAAAAACTGTTTTTT.

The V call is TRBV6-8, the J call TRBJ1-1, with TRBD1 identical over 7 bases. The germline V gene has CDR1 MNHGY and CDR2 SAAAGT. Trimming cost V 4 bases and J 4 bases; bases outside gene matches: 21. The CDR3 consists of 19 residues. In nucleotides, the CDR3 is TGTGCCAGCAGTTCCCTACCCGACAGGGAAGGACGGGTTTGCACTGAAGCTTTCTTT. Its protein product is CASSSLPDREGRVCTEAFF.

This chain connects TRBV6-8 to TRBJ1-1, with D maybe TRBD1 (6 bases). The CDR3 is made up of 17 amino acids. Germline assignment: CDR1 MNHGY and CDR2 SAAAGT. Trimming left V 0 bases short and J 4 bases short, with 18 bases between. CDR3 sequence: CASSYSLTGTFATEAFF. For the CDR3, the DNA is TGTGCCAGCAGTTACTCCTTGACAGGTACGTTCGCCACTGAAGCTTTCTTT.

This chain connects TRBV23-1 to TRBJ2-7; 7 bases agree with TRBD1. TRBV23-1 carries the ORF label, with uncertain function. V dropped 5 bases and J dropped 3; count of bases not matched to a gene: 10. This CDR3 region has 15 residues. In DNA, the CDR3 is TGCGCCAGCAGTTGGGACAGATACGGCCACTACGAGCAGTACTTC. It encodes CASSWDRYGHYEQYF.

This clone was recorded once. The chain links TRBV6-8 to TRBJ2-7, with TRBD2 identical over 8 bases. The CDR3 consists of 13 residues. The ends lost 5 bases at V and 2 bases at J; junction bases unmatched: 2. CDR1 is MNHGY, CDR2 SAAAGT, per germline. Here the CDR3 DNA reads TGTGCCAGCAGTGGCGGGGGGACCTACGAGCAGTACTTC. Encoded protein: CASSGGGTYEQYF.

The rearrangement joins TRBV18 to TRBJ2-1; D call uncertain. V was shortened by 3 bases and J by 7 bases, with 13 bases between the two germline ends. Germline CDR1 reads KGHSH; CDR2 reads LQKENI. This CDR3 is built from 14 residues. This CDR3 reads CASSPTLKRNEQFF. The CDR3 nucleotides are TGTGCCAGCTCACCGACTCTCAAGAGGAATGAGCAGTTCTTC.

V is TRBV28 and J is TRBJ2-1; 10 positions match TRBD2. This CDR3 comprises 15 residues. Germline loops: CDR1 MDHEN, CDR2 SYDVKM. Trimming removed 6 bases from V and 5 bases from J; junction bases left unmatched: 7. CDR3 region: CASSYTSGANNEQFF. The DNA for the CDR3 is TGTGCCAGCAGCTATACTAGCGGGGCAAACAATGAGCAGTTCTTC.

The CDR3 here is CASNVVSNTGELFF. The DNA of the CDR3 is TGTGCCAGCAATGTAGTATCGAACACCGGGGAGCTGTTTTTT. The V and J genes are TRBV12-5 and TRBJ2-2; D ambiguous. Germline values: CDR1 LGHNT, CDR2 FRNRAP. The CDR3 loop spans 14 amino acids.

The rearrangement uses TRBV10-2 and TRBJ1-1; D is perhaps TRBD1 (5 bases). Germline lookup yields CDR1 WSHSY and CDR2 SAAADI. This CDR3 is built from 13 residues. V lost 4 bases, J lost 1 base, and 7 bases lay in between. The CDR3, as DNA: TGCGCCAGCAGTGGTCAGGGGAACACTGAAGCTTTCTTT. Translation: CASSGQGNTEAFF.

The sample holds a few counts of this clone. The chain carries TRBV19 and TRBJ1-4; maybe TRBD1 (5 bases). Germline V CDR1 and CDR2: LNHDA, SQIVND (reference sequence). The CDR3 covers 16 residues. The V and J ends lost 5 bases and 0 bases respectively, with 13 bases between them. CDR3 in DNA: TGTGCCAGTAGTTATAGCCGGGGCCCAACTAATGAAAAACTGTTTTTT. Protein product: CASSYSRGPTNEKLFF.

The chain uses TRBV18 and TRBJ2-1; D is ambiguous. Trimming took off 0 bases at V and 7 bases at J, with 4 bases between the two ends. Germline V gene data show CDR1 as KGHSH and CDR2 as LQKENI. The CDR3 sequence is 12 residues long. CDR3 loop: CASSPPVNEQFF. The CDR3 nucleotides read TGTGCCAGCTCACCACCGGTTAATGAGCAGTTCTTC.

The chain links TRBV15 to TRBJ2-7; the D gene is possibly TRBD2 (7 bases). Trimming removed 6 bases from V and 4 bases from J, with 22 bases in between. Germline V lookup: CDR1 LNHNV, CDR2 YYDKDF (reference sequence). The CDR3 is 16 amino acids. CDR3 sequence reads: CATSSSNRGARYEQYF. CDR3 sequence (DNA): TGTGCCACCAGTAGCAGCAATCGGGGGGCTAGGTACGAGCAGTACTTC.